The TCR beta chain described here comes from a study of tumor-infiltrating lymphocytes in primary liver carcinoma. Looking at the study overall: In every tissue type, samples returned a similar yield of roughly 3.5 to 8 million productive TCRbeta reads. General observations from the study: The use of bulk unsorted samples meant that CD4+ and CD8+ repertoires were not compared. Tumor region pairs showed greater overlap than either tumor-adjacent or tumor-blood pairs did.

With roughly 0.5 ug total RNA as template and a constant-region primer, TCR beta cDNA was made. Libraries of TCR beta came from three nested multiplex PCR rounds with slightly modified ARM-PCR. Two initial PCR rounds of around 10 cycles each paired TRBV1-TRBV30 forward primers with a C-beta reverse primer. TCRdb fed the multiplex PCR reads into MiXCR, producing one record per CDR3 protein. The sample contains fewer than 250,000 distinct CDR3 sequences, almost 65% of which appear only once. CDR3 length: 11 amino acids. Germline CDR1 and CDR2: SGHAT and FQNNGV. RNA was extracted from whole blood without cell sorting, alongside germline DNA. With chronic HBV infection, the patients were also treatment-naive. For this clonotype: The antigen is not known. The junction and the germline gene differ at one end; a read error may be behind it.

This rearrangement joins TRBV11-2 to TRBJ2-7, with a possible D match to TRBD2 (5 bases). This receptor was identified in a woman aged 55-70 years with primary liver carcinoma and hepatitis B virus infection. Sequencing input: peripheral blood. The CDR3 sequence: CANSSEGEQYF. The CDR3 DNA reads TGTGCCAACAGCTCCGAGGGAGAGCAGTACTTC.